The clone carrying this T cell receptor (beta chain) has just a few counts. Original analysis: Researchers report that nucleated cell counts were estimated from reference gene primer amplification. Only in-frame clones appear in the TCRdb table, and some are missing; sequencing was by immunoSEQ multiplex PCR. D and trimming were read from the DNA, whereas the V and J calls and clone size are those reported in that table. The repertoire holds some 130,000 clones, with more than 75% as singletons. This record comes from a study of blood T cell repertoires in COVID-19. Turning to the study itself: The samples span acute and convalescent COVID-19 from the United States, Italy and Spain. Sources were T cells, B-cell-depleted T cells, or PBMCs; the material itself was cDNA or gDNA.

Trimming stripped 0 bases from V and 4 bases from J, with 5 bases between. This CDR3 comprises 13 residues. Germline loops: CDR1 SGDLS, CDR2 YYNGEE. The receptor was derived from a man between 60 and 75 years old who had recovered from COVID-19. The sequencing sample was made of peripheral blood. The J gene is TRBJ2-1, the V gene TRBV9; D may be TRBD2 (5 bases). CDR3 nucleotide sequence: TGTGCCAGCAGCGTAGGGGAGTACAATGAGCAGTTCTTC. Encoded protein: CASSVGEYNEQFF.